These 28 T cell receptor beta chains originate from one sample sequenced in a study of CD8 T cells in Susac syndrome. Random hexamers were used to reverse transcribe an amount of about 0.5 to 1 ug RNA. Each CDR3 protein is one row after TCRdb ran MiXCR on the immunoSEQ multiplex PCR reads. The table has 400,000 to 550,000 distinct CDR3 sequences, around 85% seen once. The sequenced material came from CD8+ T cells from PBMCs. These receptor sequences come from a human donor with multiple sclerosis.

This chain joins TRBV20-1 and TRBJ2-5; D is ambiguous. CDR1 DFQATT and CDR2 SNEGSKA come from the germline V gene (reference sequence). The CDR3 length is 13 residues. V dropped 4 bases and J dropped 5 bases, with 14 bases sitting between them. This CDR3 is CSATRPNGETQYF. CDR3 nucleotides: TGCAGTGCTACGCGCCCCAATGGGGAGACCCAGTACTTC.

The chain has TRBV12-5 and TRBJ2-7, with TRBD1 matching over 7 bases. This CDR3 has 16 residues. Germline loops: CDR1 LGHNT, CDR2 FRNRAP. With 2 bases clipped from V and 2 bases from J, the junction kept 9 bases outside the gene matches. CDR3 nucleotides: TGTGCTAGTGGTTTGTTCGGTGACAGGGAGCCCTACGAGCAGTACTTC. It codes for CASGLFGDREPYEQYF.

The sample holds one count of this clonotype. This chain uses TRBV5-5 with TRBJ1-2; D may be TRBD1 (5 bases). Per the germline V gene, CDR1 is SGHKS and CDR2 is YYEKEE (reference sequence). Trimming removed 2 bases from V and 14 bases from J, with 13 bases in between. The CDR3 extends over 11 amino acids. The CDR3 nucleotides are TGTGCCAGCAGCTTCGGGACTTTGTCGACCTTC. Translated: CASSFGTLSTF.

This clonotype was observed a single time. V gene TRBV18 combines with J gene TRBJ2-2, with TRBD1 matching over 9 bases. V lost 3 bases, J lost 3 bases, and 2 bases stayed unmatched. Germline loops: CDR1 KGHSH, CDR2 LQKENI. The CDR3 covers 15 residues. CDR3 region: CASSPGQGYTGELFF. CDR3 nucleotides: TGTGCCAGCTCACCGGGACAGGGCTACACCGGGGAGCTGTTTTTT.

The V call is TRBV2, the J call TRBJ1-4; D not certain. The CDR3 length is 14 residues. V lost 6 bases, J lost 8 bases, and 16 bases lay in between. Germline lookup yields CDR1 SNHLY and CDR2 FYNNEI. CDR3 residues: CASSLPQNGEKLFF. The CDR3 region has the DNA TGTGCCAGCAGCTTACCCCAGAACGGCGAAAAACTGTTTTTT.

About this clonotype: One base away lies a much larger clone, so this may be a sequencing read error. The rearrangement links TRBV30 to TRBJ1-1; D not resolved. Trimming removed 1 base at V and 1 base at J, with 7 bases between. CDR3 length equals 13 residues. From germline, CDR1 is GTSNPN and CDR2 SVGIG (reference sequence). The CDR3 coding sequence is TGTGCCTGGAGTGAATTCACGAACACTGAAGCTTTCTTT. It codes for CAWSEFTNTEAFF.

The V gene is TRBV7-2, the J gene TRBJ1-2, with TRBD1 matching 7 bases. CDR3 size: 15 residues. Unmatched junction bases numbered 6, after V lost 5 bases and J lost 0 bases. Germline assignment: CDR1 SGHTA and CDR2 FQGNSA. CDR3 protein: CASSAGTDPNYGYTF. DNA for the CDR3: TGTGCCAGCAGCGCGGGGACAGACCCTAACTATGGCTACACCTTC.

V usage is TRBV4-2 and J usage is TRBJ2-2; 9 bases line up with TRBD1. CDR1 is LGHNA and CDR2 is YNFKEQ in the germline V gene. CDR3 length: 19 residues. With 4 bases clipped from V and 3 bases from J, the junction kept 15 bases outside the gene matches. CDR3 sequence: CASSLTTPPGQGDTGELFF. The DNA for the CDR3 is TGTGCCAGCAGCCTCACCACCCCACCGGGACAGGGTGACACCGGGGAGCTGTTTTTT.

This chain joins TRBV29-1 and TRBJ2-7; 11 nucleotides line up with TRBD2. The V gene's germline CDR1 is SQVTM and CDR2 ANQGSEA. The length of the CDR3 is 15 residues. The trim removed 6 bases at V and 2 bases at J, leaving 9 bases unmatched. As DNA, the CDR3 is TGCAGCGTGACCTTGACTAGCGGGATGACCTACGAGCAGTACTTC. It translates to CSVTLTSGMTYEQYF.

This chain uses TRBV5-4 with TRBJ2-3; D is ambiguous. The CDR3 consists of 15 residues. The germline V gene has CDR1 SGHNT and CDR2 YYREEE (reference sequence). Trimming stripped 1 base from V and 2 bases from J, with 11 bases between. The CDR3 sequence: CASSLSSDLTDTQYF. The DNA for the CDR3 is TGTGCCAGCAGCTTGTCTTCGGATCTCACAGATACGCAGTATTTT.

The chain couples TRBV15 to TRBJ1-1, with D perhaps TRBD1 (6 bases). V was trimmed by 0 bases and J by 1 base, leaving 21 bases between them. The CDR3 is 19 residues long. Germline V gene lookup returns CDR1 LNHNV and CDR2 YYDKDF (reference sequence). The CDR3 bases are TGTGCCACCAGCAGAGATGGAGGTCCCCCGGGACAACAGAACACTGAAGCTTTCTTT. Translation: CATSRDGGPPGQQNTEAFF.

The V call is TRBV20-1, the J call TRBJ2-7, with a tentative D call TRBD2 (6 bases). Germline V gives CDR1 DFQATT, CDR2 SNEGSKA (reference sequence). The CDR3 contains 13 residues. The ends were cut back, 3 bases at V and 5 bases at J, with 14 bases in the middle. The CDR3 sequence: CSARGGNVNEQYF. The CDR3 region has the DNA TGCAGTGCTAGGGGCGGGAACGTAAACGAGCAGTACTTC.

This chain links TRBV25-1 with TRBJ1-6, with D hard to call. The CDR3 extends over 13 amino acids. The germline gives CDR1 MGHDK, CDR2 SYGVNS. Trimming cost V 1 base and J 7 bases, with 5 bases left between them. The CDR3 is CASSELGNSPLHF. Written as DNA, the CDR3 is TGTGCCAGCAGTGAATTGGGAAATTCACCCCTCCACTTT.

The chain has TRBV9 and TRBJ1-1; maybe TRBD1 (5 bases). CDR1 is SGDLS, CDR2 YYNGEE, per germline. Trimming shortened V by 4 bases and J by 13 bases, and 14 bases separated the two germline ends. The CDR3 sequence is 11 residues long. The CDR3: CASSSGPSYFF. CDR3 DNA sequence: TGTGCCAGCAGCTCGGGACCGAGCTATTTCTTT.

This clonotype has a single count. The CDR3 here is CASTPGAPNQPQHF. The CDR3 DNA follows: TGTGCCAGCACCCCGGGGGCCCCTAATCAGCCCCAGCATTTT. This chain connects TRBV28 to TRBJ1-5; D possibly corresponds to TRBD1 (6 bases). V lost 7 bases, J lost 4 bases, and 14 bases lay in between. The CDR3 is 14 residues long. Germline-derived CDR1 and CDR2 are MDHEN and SYDVKM.

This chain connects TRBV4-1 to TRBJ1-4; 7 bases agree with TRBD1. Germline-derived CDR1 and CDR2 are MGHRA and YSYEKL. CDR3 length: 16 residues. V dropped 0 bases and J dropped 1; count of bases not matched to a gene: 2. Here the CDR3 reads CASSQEGGLTNEKLFF. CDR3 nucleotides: TGCGCCAGCAGCCAAGAAGGGGGCCTAACTAATGAAAAACTGTTTTTT.

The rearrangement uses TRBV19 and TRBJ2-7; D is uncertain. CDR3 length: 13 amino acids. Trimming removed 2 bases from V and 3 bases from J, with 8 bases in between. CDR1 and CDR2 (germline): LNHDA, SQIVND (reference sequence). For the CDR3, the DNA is TGTGCCAGTAGTATATTCGGAGTCTACGAGCAGTACTTC. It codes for CASSIFGVYEQYF. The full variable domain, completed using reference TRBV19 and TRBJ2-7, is DGGITQSPKYLFRKEGQNVTLSCEQNLNHDAMYWYRQDPGQGLRLIYYSQIVNDFQKGDIAEGYSVSREKKESFPLTVTSAQKNPTAFYLCASSIFGVYEQYFGPGTRLTVT.

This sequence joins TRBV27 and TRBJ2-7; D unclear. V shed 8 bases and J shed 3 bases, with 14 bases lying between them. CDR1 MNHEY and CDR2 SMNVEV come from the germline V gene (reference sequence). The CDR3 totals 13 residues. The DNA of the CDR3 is TGTGCCAGCCACCCTTTCGGTGGCTACGAGCAGTACTTC. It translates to CASHPFGGYEQYF.

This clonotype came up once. The CDR3 nucleotides are TGCGCCAGCAGTGAGCGGTTGGGTCAGGGAATGAACACTGAAGCTTTCTTT. Protein: CASSERLGQGMNTEAFF. The V and J genes are TRBV10-1 and TRBJ1-1; D might be TRBD1 (5 bases). The CDR3 sequence is 17 residues long. V lost 2 bases, J lost 0 bases, and 16 bases lay in between. The germline CDR1 and CDR2 sequences are WNHNN and SYGVQD (reference sequence).

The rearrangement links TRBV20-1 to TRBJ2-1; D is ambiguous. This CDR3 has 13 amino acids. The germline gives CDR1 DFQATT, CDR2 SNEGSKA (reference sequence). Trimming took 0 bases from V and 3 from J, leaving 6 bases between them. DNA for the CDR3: TGCAGTGCTAGAGATCGACGCTACAATGAGCAGTTCTTC. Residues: CSARDRRYNEQFF.

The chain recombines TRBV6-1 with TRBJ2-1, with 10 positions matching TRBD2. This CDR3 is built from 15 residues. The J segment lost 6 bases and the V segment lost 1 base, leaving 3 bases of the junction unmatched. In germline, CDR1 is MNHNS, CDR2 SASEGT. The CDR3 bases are TGTGCCAGCAGTGAAGGCACTAGCGGGATCAATGAGCAGTTCTTC. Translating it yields CASSEGTSGINEQFF.

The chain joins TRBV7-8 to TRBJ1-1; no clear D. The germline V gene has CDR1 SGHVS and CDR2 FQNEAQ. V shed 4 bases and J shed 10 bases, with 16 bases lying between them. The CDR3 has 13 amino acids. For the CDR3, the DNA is TGTGCCAGCAGCTCAGCGCCGAAAGGTGGAGCTTTCTTT. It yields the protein CASSSAPKGGAFF. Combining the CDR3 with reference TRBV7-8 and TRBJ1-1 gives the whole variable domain GAGVSQSPRYKVAKRGQDVALRCDPISGHVSLFWYQQALGQGPEFLTYFQNEAQLDKSGLPSDRFFAERPEGSVSTLKIQRTQQEDSAVYLCASSSAPKGGAFFGQGTRLTVV.

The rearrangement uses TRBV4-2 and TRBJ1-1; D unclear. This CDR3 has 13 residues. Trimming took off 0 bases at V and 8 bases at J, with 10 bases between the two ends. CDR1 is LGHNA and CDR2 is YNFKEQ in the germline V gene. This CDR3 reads CASSQDTSAEAFF. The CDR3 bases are TGTGCCAGCAGCCAAGATACATCGGCCGAAGCTTTCTTT.

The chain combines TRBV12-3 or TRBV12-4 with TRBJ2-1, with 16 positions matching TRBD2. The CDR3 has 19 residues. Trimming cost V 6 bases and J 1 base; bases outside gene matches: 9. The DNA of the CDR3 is TGTGCCAGCAGCTGGGGACTAGCGGGAGGGCGAGGGTCCTACAATGAGCAGTTCTTC. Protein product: CASSWGLAGGRGSYNEQFF.

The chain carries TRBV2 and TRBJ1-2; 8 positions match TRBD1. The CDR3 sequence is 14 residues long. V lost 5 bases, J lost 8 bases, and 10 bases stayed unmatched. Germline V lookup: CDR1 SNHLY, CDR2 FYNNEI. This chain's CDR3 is CASSPGTGPGGYTF. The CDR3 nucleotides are TGTGCCAGCAGTCCCGGGACAGGTCCGGGAGGCTACACCTTC.

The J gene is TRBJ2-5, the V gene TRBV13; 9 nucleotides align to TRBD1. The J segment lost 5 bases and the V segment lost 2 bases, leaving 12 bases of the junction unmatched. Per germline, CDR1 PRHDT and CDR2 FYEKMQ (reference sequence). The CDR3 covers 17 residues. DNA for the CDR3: TGTGCCAGCAGCTTATCCGGGACAGGGCGTTTAGAGGAGACCCAGTACTTC. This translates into CASSLSGTGRLEETQYF.

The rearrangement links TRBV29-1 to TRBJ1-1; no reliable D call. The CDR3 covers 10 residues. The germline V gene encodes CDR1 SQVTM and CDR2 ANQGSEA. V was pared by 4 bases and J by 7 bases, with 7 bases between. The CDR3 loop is CSVVEFEAFF. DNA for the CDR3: TGCAGCGTTGTTGAGTTTGAAGCTTTCTTT.

CDR3 DNA sequence: TGTGCCAGTAGTGCAGGACAGGGTGTCGGGGAGCTGTTTTTT. As protein: CASSAGQGVGELFF. The chain recombines TRBV19 with TRBJ2-2; 8 nucleotides match TRBD1. CDR1 and CDR2 from the germline V gene are LNHDA and SQIVND (reference sequence). The CDR3 runs to 14 residues. Trimming removed 5 bases from V and 7 bases from J; junction bases left unmatched: 6.